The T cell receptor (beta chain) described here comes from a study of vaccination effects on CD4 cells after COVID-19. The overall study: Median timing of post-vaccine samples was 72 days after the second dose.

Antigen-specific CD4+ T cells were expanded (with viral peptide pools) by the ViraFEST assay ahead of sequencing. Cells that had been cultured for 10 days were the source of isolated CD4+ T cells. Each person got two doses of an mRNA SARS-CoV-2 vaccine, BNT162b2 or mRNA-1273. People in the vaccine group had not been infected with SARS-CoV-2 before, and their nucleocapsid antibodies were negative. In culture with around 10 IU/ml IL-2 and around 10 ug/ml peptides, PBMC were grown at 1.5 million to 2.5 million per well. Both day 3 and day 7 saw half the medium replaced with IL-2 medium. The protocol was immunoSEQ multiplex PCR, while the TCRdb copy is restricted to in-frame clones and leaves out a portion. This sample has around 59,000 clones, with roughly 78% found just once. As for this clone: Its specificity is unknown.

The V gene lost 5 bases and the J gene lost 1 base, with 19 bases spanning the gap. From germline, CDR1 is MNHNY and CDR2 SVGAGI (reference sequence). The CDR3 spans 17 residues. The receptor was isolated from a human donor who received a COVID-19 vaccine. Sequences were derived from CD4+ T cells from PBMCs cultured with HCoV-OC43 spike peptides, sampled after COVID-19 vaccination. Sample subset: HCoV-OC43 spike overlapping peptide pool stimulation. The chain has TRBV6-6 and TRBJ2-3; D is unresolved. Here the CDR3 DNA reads TGTGCCAGCAGTCTGGCCTCGCCACGGTCGGGCACAGATACGCAGTATTTT. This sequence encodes CASSLASPRSGTDTQYF.